This is a list of T cell receptor beta chains from one sample in a study of blood T cell repertoires in COVID-19. Using immunoSEQ multiplex PCR, the repertoire was profiled, and TCRdb retains in-frame clones only, with some absent. The profile shows 300,000 to 450,000 clones, roughly 90% of them singletons. The sample consisted of peripheral blood. The receptors stem from a woman aged 25-40 years with COVID-19, enrolled during active disease. Each CDR3 is given with its conserved first and last residue. A D gene is named only where the DNA matches it firmly. The size entry is marked missing in some rows and otherwise reads once, few, many or a size class.

abundance: -; d_gene: -; j_gene: TRBJ1-5; v_gene: TRBV2; CDR3aa: CASSGGVNQPQHF; CDR3nt: TGTGCCAGCAGTGGGGGGGTAAATCAGCCCCAGCATTTT
abundance: -; d_gene: TRBD1; j_gene: TRBJ1-2; v_gene: TRBV29-1; CDR3aa: CSVEEVTGAGYGYTF; CDR3nt: TGCAGCGTTGAAGAGGTGACAGGGGCTGGCTATGGCTACACCTTC
abundance: once; d_gene: -; j_gene: TRBJ1-1; v_gene: TRBV30; CDR3aa: CAWDRTPNTEAFF; CDR3nt: TGTGCCTGGGACAGGACCCCGAACACTGAAGCTTTCTTT
abundance: -; d_gene: TRBD1; j_gene: TRBJ1-4; v_gene: TRBV5-4; CDR3aa: CASSLDRGHEKLFF; CDR3nt: TGTGCCAGCAGCTTGGACAGGGGGCATGAAAAACTGTTTTTT
abundance: -; d_gene: TRBD2; j_gene: TRBJ2-1; v_gene: TRBV7-2; CDR3aa: CASGQASGYNEQFF; CDR3nt: TGTGCCAGCGGGCAGGCTAGCGGATACAATGAGCAGTTCTTC
abundance: -; d_gene: TRBD1; j_gene: TRBJ2-7; v_gene: TRBV28; CDR3aa: CASRKRVDRVYEQYF; CDR3nt: TGTGCCAGCAGAAAAAGAGTGGACAGGGTGTACGAGCAGTACTTC
abundance: -; d_gene: -; j_gene: TRBJ2-3; v_gene: TRBV9; CDR3aa: CASSVSRQDPTDTQYF; CDR3nt: TGTGCCAGCAGCGTATCCCGACAGGACCCCACAGATACGCAGTATTTT
abundance: -; d_gene: -; j_gene: TRBJ1-2; v_gene: TRBV2; CDR3aa: CASSEDKTPRSLNYGYTF; CDR3nt: TGTGCCAGCAGTGAAGATAAAACTCCGCGATCCCTTAACTATGGCTACACCTTC
abundance: -; d_gene: -; j_gene: TRBJ2-7; v_gene: TRBV24-1; CDR3aa: CATSWGPGGEQYF; CDR3nt: TGTGCCACCAGTTGGGGGCCGGGTGGCGAGCAGTACTTC
abundance: -; d_gene: TRBD1; j_gene: TRBJ1-2; v_gene: TRBV5-5; CDR3aa: CASSLNRGNGYTF; CDR3nt: TGTGCCAGCAGCTTGAACAGGGGGAATGGCTACACCTTC
abundance: -; d_gene: TRBD1; j_gene: TRBJ1-3; v_gene: TRBV19; CDR3aa: CASNDRGSGNTIYF; CDR3nt: TGTGCCAGTAATGACAGGGGATCTGGAAACACCATATATTTT
abundance: -; d_gene: -; j_gene: TRBJ2-1; v_gene: TRBV10-1; CDR3aa: CASSESVQVGQFF; CDR3nt: TGCGCCAGCAGTGAGTCGGTACAGGTGGGGCAGTTCTTC
abundance: -; d_gene: -; j_gene: TRBJ1-1; v_gene: TRBV28; CDR3aa: CASSLAGVGTEAFF; CDR3nt: TGTGCCAGCAGTTTAGCGGGAGTGGGCACTGAAGCTTTCTTT
abundance: -; d_gene: TRBD1; j_gene: TRBJ1-1; v_gene: TRBV6-5; CDR3aa: CASSRQGMREAFF; CDR3nt: TGTGCCAGCAGTCGACAGGGGATGCGGGAAGCTTTCTTT
abundance: once; d_gene: TRBD1; j_gene: TRBJ2-5; v_gene: TRBV7-2; CDR3aa: CASSPAQGAGETQYF; CDR3nt: TGTGCCAGCAGCCCCGCCCAGGGGGCCGGAGAGACCCAGTACTTC
abundance: -; d_gene: TRBD1; j_gene: TRBJ1-1; v_gene: TRBV11-2; CDR3aa: CASSLTGGMNTEAFF; CDR3nt: TGTGCCAGCAGCTTAACAGGGGGGATGAACACTGAAGCTTTCTTT
abundance: -; d_gene: -; j_gene: TRBJ2-1; v_gene: TRBV10-3; CDR3aa: CAISELQDNEQFF; CDR3nt: TGTGCCATCAGTGAGTTACAGGACAATGAGCAGTTCTTC
abundance: -; d_gene: -; j_gene: TRBJ1-4; v_gene: TRBV27; CDR3aa: CATGWRTNEKLFF; CDR3nt: TGTGCCACCGGGTGGCGGACTAATGAAAAACTGTTTTTT
abundance: -; d_gene: -; j_gene: TRBJ1-6; v_gene: TRBV28; CDR3aa: CASGLSESPLHF; CDR3nt: TGTGCCAGCGGACTGTCGGAGTCACCCCTCCACTTT
abundance: -; d_gene: TRBD1; j_gene: TRBJ1-4; v_gene: TRBV2; CDR3aa: CARRGQGQDEKLFF; CDR3nt: TGTGCCAGGAGGGGGCAGGGCCAGGATGAAAAACTGTTTTTT
abundance: once; d_gene: -; j_gene: TRBJ1-5; v_gene: TRBV2; CDR3aa: CASSADRNQPQHF; CDR3nt: TGTGCCAGCAGTGCGGACAGAAATCAGCCCCAGCATTTT
abundance: -; d_gene: -; j_gene: TRBJ2-2; v_gene: TRBV19; CDR3aa: CASSGLTNTGELFF; CDR3nt: TGTGCCAGTAGTGGGCTAACGAACACCGGGGAGCTGTTTTTT
abundance: -; d_gene: -; j_gene: TRBJ1-3; v_gene: TRBV6-4; CDR3aa: CASRGEGARSGNTIYF; CDR3nt: TGTGCCAGCCGCGGGGAGGGAGCACGATCTGGAAACACCATATATTTT
abundance: -; d_gene: -; j_gene: TRBJ1-2; v_gene: TRBV2; CDR3aa: CAIQGARRNYGYTF; CDR3nt: TGTGCCATACAGGGAGCTAGACGCAACTATGGCTACACCTTC
abundance: -; d_gene: -; j_gene: TRBJ1-6; v_gene: TRBV4-1; CDR3aa: CASSQEAEGRVSYNSPLHF; CDR3nt: TGCGCCAGCAGCCAAGAAGCCGAGGGAAGGGTTTCCTATAATTCACCCCTCCACTTT
abundance: -; d_gene: TRBD1; j_gene: TRBJ2-7; v_gene: TRBV15; CDR3aa: CATSRGTGVNYEQYF; CDR3nt: TGTGCCACCAGCAGGGGTACAGGGGTGAACTACGAGCAGTACTTC
abundance: -; d_gene: TRBD2; j_gene: TRBJ2-7; v_gene: TRBV10-2; CDR3aa: CASRPQVLAGVGPVREQYF; CDR3nt: TGCGCCAGCCGTCCCCAGGTACTAGCGGGGGTAGGCCCCGTCCGAGAGCAGTACTTC
abundance: -; d_gene: -; j_gene: TRBJ1-6; v_gene: TRBV30; CDR3aa: CAWTTDPPWNSPLHF; CDR3nt: TGTGCCTGGACCACAGACCCGCCGTGGAATTCACCCCTCCACTTT
abundance: -; d_gene: -; j_gene: TRBJ2-5; v_gene: TRBV6-2/TRBV6-3; CDR3aa: CASSWGLLKTQYF; CDR3nt: TGTGCCAGCAGTTGGGGGCTACTGAAGACCCAGTACTTC
abundance: -; d_gene: TRBD1; j_gene: TRBJ2-3; v_gene: TRBV5-6; CDR3aa: CASSPGQGDTQYF; CDR3nt: TGTGCCAGCAGCCCAGGACAGGGCGATACGCAGTATTTT
abundance: -; d_gene: -; j_gene: TRBJ1-3; v_gene: TRBV28; CDR3aa: CASSSSDSFSGNTIYF; CDR3nt: TGTGCCAGCAGTTCCTCGGACAGCTTCTCTGGAAACACCATATATTTT
abundance: -; d_gene: TRBD2; j_gene: TRBJ2-1; v_gene: TRBV7-9; CDR3aa: CASIRNSGGGNEQFF; CDR3nt: TGTGCCAGCATCCGGAATAGCGGGGGGGGCAATGAGCAGTTCTTC
abundance: -; d_gene: TRBD2; j_gene: TRBJ2-1; v_gene: TRBV27; CDR3aa: CASSLGTSGNGNEQFF; CDR3nt: TGTGCCAGCAGTCTCGGGACTAGCGGGAATGGGAATGAGCAGTTCTTC
abundance: -; d_gene: -; j_gene: TRBJ1-1; v_gene: TRBV5-1; CDR3aa: CASSVSGSSEAFF; CDR3nt: TGCGCCAGCAGCGTATCCGGGAGTTCTGAAGCTTTCTTT
abundance: -; d_gene: TRBD1; j_gene: TRBJ2-7; v_gene: TRBV28; CDR3aa: CASSSPKGARYEQYF; CDR3nt: TGTGCCAGCAGTTCCCCCAAGGGGGCGCGCTACGAGCAGTACTTC
abundance: -; d_gene: -; j_gene: TRBJ2-3; v_gene: TRBV7-2; CDR3aa: CASSREISDTQYF; CDR3nt: TGTGCCAGCAGCCGAGAAATCTCGGATACGCAGTATTTT
abundance: -; d_gene: TRBD2; j_gene: TRBJ2-5; v_gene: TRBV30; CDR3aa: CAWSSRLAGETQYF; CDR3nt: TGTGCCTGGAGTTCAAGACTAGCGGGTGAGACCCAGTACTTC
abundance: -; d_gene: TRBD1; j_gene: TRBJ2-3; v_gene: TRBV27; CDR3aa: CASSRTGGTDTQYF; CDR3nt: TGTGCCAGCAGTAGGACAGGAGGCACAGATACGCAGTATTTT
abundance: -; d_gene: -; j_gene: TRBJ1-4; v_gene: TRBV7-8; CDR3aa: CASSLSSGILNEKLFF; CDR3nt: TGTGCCAGCAGCTTGTCAAGCGGGATCCTTAATGAAAAACTGTTTTTT
abundance: -; d_gene: -; j_gene: TRBJ2-3; v_gene: TRBV10-3; CDR3aa: CAISERQEYTSTDTQYF; CDR3nt: TGTGCCATCAGTGAGAGGCAGGAATACACTAGCACAGATACGCAGTATTTT
abundance: -; d_gene: TRBD1; j_gene: TRBJ2-2; v_gene: TRBV5-1; CDR3aa: CASSWDRANTGELFF; CDR3nt: TGCGCCAGCAGCTGGGACAGGGCGAACACCGGGGAGCTGTTTTTT
abundance: -; d_gene: -; j_gene: TRBJ1-2; v_gene: TRBV6-5; CDR3aa: CASSYSTVGGLYGYTF; CDR3nt: TGTGCCAGCAGTTATTCCACAGTCGGGGGTCTCTATGGCTACACCTTC
abundance: -; d_gene: TRBD1; j_gene: TRBJ2-7; v_gene: TRBV10-2; CDR3aa: CASSVAGTAREQYF; CDR3nt: TGCGCCAGCAGTGTGGCCGGGACAGCAAGGGAGCAGTACTTC
abundance: -; d_gene: -; j_gene: TRBJ2-3; v_gene: TRBV27; CDR3aa: CASSFWEADTQYF; CDR3nt: TGTGCCAGCAGTTTTTGGGAGGCAGATACGCAGTATTTT
abundance: -; d_gene: -; j_gene: TRBJ2-1; v_gene: TRBV9; CDR3aa: CASSPSGGLYNEQFF; CDR3nt: TGTGCCAGCAGCCCGTCCGGGGGACTCTACAATGAGCAGTTCTTC
abundance: -; d_gene: TRBD1; j_gene: TRBJ1-2; v_gene: TRBV3-1/TRBV3-2; CDR3aa: CASSQRQGWLDYGYTF; CDR3nt: TGTGCCAGCAGCCAAAGACAGGGATGGCTAGACTATGGCTACACCTTC
abundance: -; d_gene: -; j_gene: TRBJ1-2; v_gene: TRBV6-5; CDR3aa: CASVRDTNYGYTF; CDR3nt: TGTGCCAGCGTACGGGACACTAACTATGGCTACACCTTC
abundance: once; d_gene: TRBD2; j_gene: TRBJ2-7; v_gene: TRBV7-8; CDR3aa: CASSARGLGGGAYYEQYF; CDR3nt: TGTGCCAGCAGCGCCCGGGGATTAGGCGGGGGAGCCTATTACGAGCAGTACTTC
abundance: -; d_gene: -; j_gene: TRBJ2-7; v_gene: TRBV7-2; CDR3aa: CASREQYEQYF; CDR3nt: TGTGCCAGCAGAGAACAATACGAGCAGTACTTC
abundance: -; d_gene: TRBD2; j_gene: TRBJ2-7; v_gene: TRBV9; CDR3aa: CASSVVGGSEQYF; CDR3nt: TGTGCCAGCAGCGTAGTGGGGGGGAGCGAGCAGTACTTC
abundance: -; d_gene: TRBD1; j_gene: TRBJ2-4; v_gene: TRBV7-9; CDR3aa: CASSSPTGAVRNIQYF; CDR3nt: TGTGCCAGCAGCTCCCCGACAGGGGCAGTTAGAAACATTCAGTACTTC
abundance: -; d_gene: -; j_gene: TRBJ2-1; v_gene: TRBV18; CDR3aa: CASSHREPSYNEQFF; CDR3nt: TGTGCCAGCTCACACCGGGAGCCGTCCTACAATGAGCAGTTCTTC
abundance: -; d_gene: -; j_gene: TRBJ2-3; v_gene: TRBV28; CDR3aa: CASSPPGNTDTQYF; CDR3nt: TGTGCCAGCAGCCCCCCAGGGAACACAGATACGCAGTATTTT
abundance: -; d_gene: -; j_gene: TRBJ2-2; v_gene: TRBV19; CDR3aa: CASSIGGPSGNTGELFF; CDR3nt: TGTGCCAGTAGTATAGGGGGGCCTAGCGGAAACACCGGGGAGCTGTTTTTT
abundance: -; d_gene: -; j_gene: TRBJ1-4; v_gene: TRBV5-6; CDR3aa: CASNRIGDGEKLFF; CDR3nt: TGTGCCAGCAACCGTATCGGAGATGGGGAAAAACTGTTTTTT